Each of the 8 T cell receptor beta chains below was sequenced from the same sample in a study of blood T cell repertoires in COVID-19. Measured with immunoSEQ multiplex PCR; TCRdb has only the in-frame clones, and not every one. The data show around 370,000 clones, 90% to 95% seen once. Sequencing used peripheral blood. These receptors were collected from a woman aged 18-30 years who had recovered from COVID-19.

This sequence joins TRBV6-5 and TRBJ2-1; D is unresolved. The CDR3 sequence is 12 residues long. Per the germline V gene, CDR1 is MNHEY and CDR2 is SVGAGI. Trimming removed 4 bases at V and 3 bases at J, with 4 bases between. CDR3 protein: CASSSNYNEQFF. The CDR3 DNA follows: TGTGCCAGCAGTTCCAACTACAATGAGCAGTTCTTC.

The chain combines TRBV7-2 with TRBJ2-5; 8 bases align to TRBD2. Germline V gene sequence: CDR1 SGHTA, CDR2 FQGNSA. The V and J ends lost 8 bases and 4 bases, in that order; junction bases with no gene match: 12. The CDR3 runs 15 residues. This chain's CDR3 is CASLSGGGPRETQYF. The DNA for the CDR3 is TGTGCCAGCCTCTCCGGGGGGGGTCCTCGAGAGACCCAGTACTTC.

This rearrangement joins TRBV30 to TRBJ1-2; D possibly corresponds to TRBD1 (6 bases). Trimming left V 4 bases short and J 4 bases short, with 13 bases between. CDR1 and CDR2 from the germline V gene are GTSNPN and SVGIG (reference sequence). This CDR3 comprises 13 residues. CDR3 nucleotides: TGTGCCTGGACCTCGGGGGGCGGCTATGGCTACACCTTC. Its translation: CAWTSGGGYGYTF.

The rearrangement uses TRBV4-3 and TRBJ2-3, with TRBD2 as a possible D gene (6 bases). CDR1 and CDR2 (germline): LGHNA, YSLEER. The CDR3 consists of 17 residues. The germline V and J ends were trimmed by 0 bases and 2 bases, with 15 bases remaining between them. This CDR3 reads CASSQDLSSGPTDTQYF. In DNA form, the CDR3 reads TGCGCCAGCAGCCAAGATCTTAGTAGCGGACCCACAGATACGCAGTATTTT.

V usage is TRBV11-3 and J usage is TRBJ1-1; TRBD1 matches 9 bases. The CDR3 spans 14 residues. Per germline, CDR1 SGHNT and CDR2 YENEEA. V was clipped by 5 bases and J by 0 bases; unmatched bases: 1. CDR3 nucleotides: TGTGCCAGCAGCCGGGACAGGGTGAACACTGAAGCTTTCTTT. The encoded protein is CASSRDRVNTEAFF.

The chain is built from TRBV9 and TRBJ2-6; 7 nucleotides match TRBD1. CDR3 length: 16 residues. Germline assignment: CDR1 SGDLS and CDR2 YYNGEE. The junction had 4 bases not matched to a gene; V was cut back by 2 bases and J by 2 bases. The CDR3 coding sequence is TGTGCCAGCAGCGTCCACAGGGGACCTGGGGCCAACGTCCTGACTTTC. Translation: CASSVHRGPGANVLTF.

The chain couples TRBV5-6 to TRBJ2-7, with a tentative D call TRBD1 (6 bases). This CDR3 has 12 residues. In germline, CDR1 is SGHDT, CDR2 YYEEEE. Trimming left V 1 base short and J 9 bases short, with 11 bases between. The CDR3 sequence is CASSLSPGAQYV. CDR3 DNA: TGTGCCAGCAGCTTGTCACCAGGGGCGCAGTACGTC.

This clone was found a few times. The gene calls are TRBV3-1 (or the pseudogene TRBV3-2) and TRBJ2-3; D unclear. CDR1 and CDR2 from the germline V gene are LGHDT and YNNKEL (reference sequence). CDR3 size: 15 residues. V was pared by 1 base and J by 5 bases, with 13 bases between. CDR3 sequence: CASSQVFPPQDTQYF. DNA of the CDR3: TGTGCCAGCAGCCAAGTGTTCCCTCCACAAGATACGCAGTATTTT.